This T cell receptor (beta chain) emerged from a study of regulatory T cells in long-lasting Graves disease. Study-wide results and limits: Graves' patients with persistent disease showed TCR diversity lower than patients newly diagnosed.

Many counts were recorded for this clonotype. Its matching antigen is unknown. The CDR3 has 15 amino acids. Per the germline V gene, CDR1 is SGHRS and CDR2 is YFSETQ. V was pared by 0 bases and J by 4 bases, with 10 bases between. Investigators prepared the TCR beta libraries by applying iRepertoire HTBI primers and Arm-PCR of CDR3 regions. One entry per CDR3 protein results from TCRdb running MiXCR on the multiplex PCR reads. The sample holds about 320,000 distinct CDR3 sequences, approximately 20% seen once. Time point given: newly diagnosed GD, antithyroid drugs for less than 3 months. PBMCs provided the RNA from which the TCR library was made.

V is TRBV5-1 and J is TRBJ2-2; the D gene is possibly TRBD1 (6 bases). The clonotype was recovered from a female donor with Graves disease. The specimen was peripheral blood mononuclear cells (PBMCs), collected at new diagnosis, from a patient treated with antithyroid drugs. CDR3: CASSLEGESTGELFF. The CDR3 DNA follows: TGCGCCAGCAGCTTGGAGGGGGAGAGCACCGGGGAGCTGTTTTTT. Drawing the rest from reference TRBV5-1 and TRBJ2-2, the complete variable domain is KAGVTQTPRYLIKTRGQQVTLSCSPISGHRSVSWYQQTPGQGLQFLFEYFSETQRNKGNFPGRFSGRQFSNSRSEMNVSTLELGDSALYLCASSLEGESTGELFFGEGSRLTVL.